This T cell receptor beta chain came from a study of T cell clonotyping in hematopoietic cell transplantation (dated by TCRdb to the early 2020s). Notes on the research overall: Pretransplant samples from recipients were collected after cytoreduction. In the study, more than 130 blood samples were gathered from 40 or so consecutive transplant recipients and their related donors. Patients were recruited between late 2015 and 2017 and followed until late 2020 or death. Study-wide findings and limitations: The sample size was limited, and CD4 and CD8 repertoire contributions could not be separated because cells were not sorted. Overlap with donor repertoires was found for only a small fraction of recipient repertoires, with over 95% found to appear de novo at the given depth. A decrease in recipient TCR diversity was observed after transplant, and a progressive increase in pathologically expanded clonotypes was seen from day 30 to day 180. Broader TCR repertoire diversity after transplant was predicted by Inverse Simpson Index values from donors and from recipients before transplant.

What this sample's time point label stands for: recipient sample about 28 days before transplant, after cytoreduction. Recipient blood was collected about 28 days before transplant and at days 30, 100 and 180 after transplant. Nuclei Lysis Solution was used to extract genomic DNA from fresh or cryopreserved unfractionated peripheral blood mononuclear cells. The germline V gene yields SNHLY for CDR1 and FYNNEI for CDR2. The CDR3, cysteine through phenylalanine, is 14 amino acids long. Of the read, only the CDR3 DNA is kept; its 42 bases are in frame from base 1. The germline ends are 12 bases apart after V is trimmed by 5 bases and J by 2 bases. Points on this clone: Its antigen target is currently unknown. Per-base quality was not reported, and no clone a single base away is much larger than it.

With the immunoSEQ assay, which is a bias-controlled multiplex PCR relying on V- and J-specific primers, TCR beta CDR3 regions were amplified from genomic DNA. In a second PCR step, a proprietary barcode and Illumina adapter sequences were attached to the CDR3 amplicons. An Illumina MiSeq instrument was used for sequencing of the CDR3 libraries. The paper's processing steps were these. Export and quality control were performed with immunoSEQ Analyzer 3.0, and downstream analyses were performed with R Bioconductor and Immunarch. Only productive rearrangements in the normalized downsampled data set were used to calculate repertoire metrics. In the normalized cohort, clonotypes with more than 5 templates were defined as pathologically expanded. Repertoire diversity was measured with the Inverse Simpson Index. CMV-specificity analyses were carried out on the non-normalized data set to capture all clonotypes. The table comes from immuneACCESS by way of TCRdb, which keeps in-frame sequences with V and J called. Part of the clones is missing from these tables; in studies checked, under half for an unresolved V gene and the rest for unknown reasons. That table supplies the V and J calls and clone size; D and trimming were determined from the DNA. This sample is represented by 5,500 to 7,500 clones; around 81% of them were singletons. The ten largest account for about 14% of the sample.

Sequences were derived from peripheral blood mononuclear cells, sampled before stem cell transplant. The chain links TRBV2 with TRBJ1-2, with the D gene not confidently named. The receptor comes from a woman in her forties or fifties with acute myeloid leukemia. Some clones in this sample may be carry-over from other donors' samples. The CDR3 is CASSPPERNYGYTF. Here is the DNA: TGTGCCAGCAGTCCCCCCGAACGGAACTATGGCTACACCTTC.